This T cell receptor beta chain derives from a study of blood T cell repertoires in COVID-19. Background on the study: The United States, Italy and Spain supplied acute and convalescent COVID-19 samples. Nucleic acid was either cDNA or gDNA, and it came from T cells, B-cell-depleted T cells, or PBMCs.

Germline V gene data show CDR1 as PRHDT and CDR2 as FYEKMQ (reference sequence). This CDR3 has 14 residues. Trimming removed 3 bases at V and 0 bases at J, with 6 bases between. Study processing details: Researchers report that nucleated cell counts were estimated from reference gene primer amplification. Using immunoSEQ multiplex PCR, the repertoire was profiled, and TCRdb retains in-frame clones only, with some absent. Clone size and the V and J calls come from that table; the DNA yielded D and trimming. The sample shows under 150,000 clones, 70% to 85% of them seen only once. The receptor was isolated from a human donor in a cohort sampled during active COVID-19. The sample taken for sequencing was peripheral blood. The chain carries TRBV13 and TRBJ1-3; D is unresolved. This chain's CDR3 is CASSFGRSGNTIYF. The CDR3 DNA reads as TGTGCCAGCAGCTTTGGCCGCTCTGGAAACACCATATATTTT.